The source of this T cell receptor beta chain is a study of T cell repertoires in aging, cancer and after chemotherapy. Study-wide context: Six age groups, ranging from 30 or younger to 70 or older, included the donors. Points from the study as a whole: These repertoire data do not allow conclusions about immunological memory after chemotherapy. Median generation probability rose over the chemotherapy interval in each cancer cohort, suggesting rebound thymic output.

TCR beta rearrangements were amplified from peripheral blood genomic DNA. This CDR3 contains 16 residues. Per germline, CDR1 MNHNS and CDR2 SASEGT. V shed 5 bases, J shed 2 bases, and the junction held 9 bases outside the gene matches. A remark on this clonotype: Antigen specificity is unknown.

A mixed TRB-A/B primer pool amplified rearranged TRB by multiplex touch-down PCR. TCRdb re-derived calls from the multiplex PCR reads in MiXCR, one entry per CDR3 protein. The repertoire holds some 10,000 distinct CDR3 sequences, around 44% seen once, with roughly 1.8% in the top ten. J is TRBJ1-5 and V is TRBV6-1; 7 nucleotides line up with TRBD1. The sequencing input was blood. This TCR was sampled from a human donor in good health. The CDR3 is CASSYPDREGNQPQHF. The CDR3 region has the DNA TGTGCCAGCAGTTACCCAGACAGGGAAGGCAATCAGCCCCAGCATTTT.